A selection of T cell receptor beta chains follows, all from one sample in a study of blood T cells in healthy people across ages. TCRdb passed the 5' RACE reads through MiXCR, listing each CDR3 protein once. This sample carries 1.5 million to 2 million distinct CDR3 sequences, roughly 52% of them seen once, and the ten largest clones take less than 2.5%. Sequencing used blood. Receptor source: a middle-aged woman in good health. The CDR3 runs from the conserved cysteine through the conserved F or W. A D gene is named only where the DNA matches it firmly. Clone size is given for some rows only: seen once, a few or many times, or a class if the clone is expanded.

CDR3 protein	CDR3 DNA	clone size	D gene	V gene	J gene
CASSPGTAVLNYGYTF	TGCGCCAGCAGCCCGGGGACAGCCGTCCTTAACTATGGCTACACCTTC	NA	TRBD1	TRBV5-1	TRBJ1-2
CATSRDRDRGETQYF	TGTGCCACCAGCAGAGATCGCGACAGGGGAGAGACCCAGTACTTC	NA	TRBD1	TRBV15	TRBJ2-5
CASSPLGTGEETQYF	TGTGCCAGCTCACCCCTGGGGACTGGAGAGGAGACCCAGTACTTC	NA	NA	TRBV18	TRBJ2-5
CASSSNPRGAGGYGYTF	TGTGCCAGCAGTTCAAACCCACGGGGGGCCGGGGGATATGGCTACACCTTC	few	NA	TRBV28	TRBJ1-2
CASSARTGNIQYF	TGTGCCAGCAGCGCGCGGACTGGGAACATTCAGTACTTC	few	NA	TRBV7-2	TRBJ2-4
CASSHGPSGFGETQYF	TGTGCCAGCAGCCACGGACCTTCAGGGTTTGGAGAGACCCAGTACTTC	NA	NA	TRBV7-9	TRBJ2-5
CSAKRWQGKDQPQHF	TGCAGTGCAAAGAGGTGGCAGGGGAAAGATCAGCCCCAGCATTTT	NA	NA	TRBV20-1	TRBJ1-5
CASGSRQFF	TGTGCGTCCGGGAGTCGGCAGTTCTTC	few	NA	TRBV12-3/TRBV12-4	TRBJ2-1
CATTSGSSYNEQFF	TGTGCCACCACCTCCGGGAGCTCCTACAATGAGCAGTTCTTC	many	NA	TRBV24-1	TRBJ2-1
CATSAVYNEQFF	TGTGCCACCAGTGCAGTGTACAATGAGCAGTTCTTC	NA	NA	TRBV24-1	TRBJ2-1
CATSGGQSYNEQFF	TGTGCCACCAGCGGTGGACAGTCCTACAATGAGCAGTTCTTC	NA	NA	TRBV15	TRBJ2-1
CATSRDPGQGVLNEQFF	TGTGCCACCAGCAGAGATCCAGGACAGGGGGTCCTCAATGAGCAGTTCTTC	NA	TRBD1	TRBV15	TRBJ2-1
CASSWGQEQYF	TGTGCCAGCAGCTGGGGACAGGAGCAGTACTTC	NA	TRBD1	TRBV7-9	TRBJ2-4
CSVERRVQYYGYTF	TGCAGCGTTGAAAGGAGAGTGCAATACTATGGCTACACCTTC	NA	NA	TRBV29-1	TRBJ1-2
CSARISNQPQHF	TGCAGTGCTAGGATAAGCAATCAGCCCCAGCATTTT	NA	NA	TRBV20-1	TRBJ1-5